This TCR beta chain was observed in a study of blood T cell repertoires in COVID-19. Clones were read by immunoSEQ multiplex PCR, and TCRdb kept only the in-frame ones, dropping some. The sample lists roughly 180,000 clones; about 90% were seen once. Looked up from germline, CDR1 is SGHDT and CDR2 is YYEEEE. The ends lost 4 bases at V and 1 base at J; junction bases unmatched: 7. The CDR3 length is 15 residues. Sequenced: peripheral blood. The origin of this receptor is a man aged 65-85 years with active or convalescent COVID-19. The chain recombines TRBV5-6 with TRBJ2-5; 7 bases fit TRBD1. The CDR3 protein is CASSKARDSQETQYF. The CDR3 nucleotides read TGTGCCAGCAGCAAAGCCCGGGACAGCCAAGAGACCCAGTACTTC.